This TCR beta chain was sequenced during a study of cytomegalovirus exposure and HLA in healthy donors. As for the study in general: Among the roughly 430 genotyped donors, 70% to 85% were placed in the Caucasian-associated ancestry cluster. Broader study findings: Analyzed later, association rates of TCRs varied across HLA loci, with DRB1 most and HLA-C fewest. One variant, a missense change in DCLRE1C, was linked in a later analysis to TCR beta V- and J-gene trimming.

PCR primers comprised 60 Vbeta and 13 Jbeta primers. Original processing notes: Around 10 million shared chains were among about 80 million unique TCR beta chains counted in a later analysis. Clones were read by immunoSEQ multiplex PCR, and TCRdb kept only the in-frame ones, dropping some. The V and J calls and clone size come from that table; D and trimming were worked out from the DNA. The sample carries 150,000 to 200,000 clones, 79% recorded once. V was clipped by 5 bases and J by 8 bases; unmatched bases: 8. Per germline, CDR1 SGHDT and CDR2 YYEEEE. CDR3 size: 13 residues. As to this clone: Its matching antigen is unknown.

The origin of this receptor is a man in his forties or fifties in good health and CMV-seronegative. The chain carries TRBV5-6 and TRBJ1-2; 8 bases match TRBD1. Sequenced sample: PBMCs. CDR3 in DNA: TGTGCCAGCAGGTGGCAGGGGGCAGAAGGCTACACCTTC. Translation gives CASRWQGAEGYTF.